This T cell receptor (beta chain) stems from a study of T cell responses to AZD1222 COVID-19 vaccine (dated by TCRdb to the early 2020s). For context, the study as a whole: TCR sequencing covered fewer than 250 trial participants: 207 given two doses of AZD1222 and 26 given two doses of MenACWY control vaccine. Enrollment into the trials was organized by age into subgroups of 18-55, 56-69 and 70-plus years, and those subgroups contained roughly 150, 30 and 60 TCR-sequenced participants, respectively.

The sample holds a few counts of this clone. Its specific antigen is unknown. No base quality information exists; no much larger clone differs at one position. Results the study describes overall, beyond this receptor: The 56-69-year group was small, and its depth increase did not reach significance, likely because of low power. Participants were mostly white British, with more females than males. The authors suggested clonal diversity may have been underestimated. Vaccine-associated CD4 TCRs spanned the whole spike protein, with dominant responses in regions 160-218 and 743-854. Only five to seven AZD1222 recipients were SARS-CoV-2 seropositive at baseline, limiting conclusions about previously exposed vaccinees. Because no day 14 peak-response samples were available, repertoires were characterized only after the peak T cell response. After two AZD1222 doses, both the breadth and the depth of spike-specific TCRs were significantly higher than at day 0 and than in MenACWY recipients. Epitopes outside the regions mutated in the B.1.351 and B.1.1.7 variants were reportedly recognized by nearly half of the unique spike-specific TCRs.

What the time point label conveys for this sample: about 28 days (+/-7) after the second vaccine dose. Because spike-specific TCR depth and breadth did not differ between the two schedules, AZD1222 recipients who got a second dose at roughly 4 weeks were pooled with those who got a second dose at roughly 12 weeks. The vaccinee samples were drawn from two UK trials, COV001 and COV002, one of which was a single-blind randomized controlled phase 2/3 trial testing AZD1222 (ChAdOx1 nCoV-19) in healthy adults. For TCRbeta chain sequencing, PBMC samples from trial participants were taken at day 0 and at day 28 after the second dose. Taken from the germline V gene, the CDR1 and CDR2 loops are MGHRA and YSYEKL. The CDR3 holds 14 amino acids from the cysteine to the phenylalanine. Here the CDR3 DNA is all that survives: 42 bases in frame from base 1. Trimming takes 0 bases from V and 4 bases from J, and the germline ends sit 8 bases apart.

The CDR3 regions of human TCRbeta chains were subjected to immunosequencing. The paper's data handling went like this. Repertoire TCRs were checked for matches against a reference library of SARS-CoV-2-specific TCRs that had been generated using the MIRA antigen-specificity platform. Breadth was defined as the fraction of unique TCRs that were SARS-CoV-2-associated, and depth was defined as the fraction of total T cells that were SARS-CoV-2-associated. Using the MIRA data, each spike-specific TCR was assigned both to the spike region to which the TCR was reactive and to a CD4 or CD8 class. Log10-transformed breadth and depth values were compared by one-way ANOVA with Sidak's multiple comparisons tests. This is the immuneACCESS table as TCRdb keeps it, with only in-frame sequences that have V and J called. A part of the clones is gone; compared with another copy, unresolved V genes explain less than half, and the rest is unexplained. Clone size and V and J calls were adopted from that table, with D and trimming inferred from the DNA. Counted in this sample were 95,000 to 150,000 clones; 70% to 90% of them appeared once. The ten top clones hold 2.5% to 3.5% of the sample.

Sequences were derived from peripheral blood, sampled 28 days after the second AZD1222 dose. The sequence was obtained from an adult who received the AZD1222 COVID-19 vaccine. The sequence links TRBV4-1 to TRBJ2-3; the D gene cannot be resolved reliably. For the CDR3, the sequence is CASSQDFSPDTQYF. The nucleotide sequence reads as follows: TGCGCCAGCAGCCAAGATTTCAGCCCAGATACGCAGTATTTT.